The present T cell receptor beta chain was sequenced within a study of T cells in Graves' hyperthyroidism and ophthalmopathy (dated 2019 in TCRdb). About the investigation overall: Peripheral blood was collected at initial diagnosis, before any treatment. To identify TCR V-J signatures that set the groups apart, the researchers used a discovery cohort of 90 to 100 patients, made up of fewer than 50 with Graves' ophthalmopathy and about 60 with stable Graves' hyperthyroidism. An independent validation cohort of around 19 hyperthyroidism patients and some 15 patients who later progressed to ophthalmopathy tested prospective prediction of ophthalmopathy. The roughly 94 discovery patients were randomly split 7:3 into training and test sets. The study also compared thyroid tissue and blood T-cell repertoires from 5 to 7 Graves' hyperthyroidism patients. Once sampling was done, hyperthyroidism patients were given methimazole at a starting dose of 30 mg daily, whereas ophthalmopathy patients were given high-dose intravenous methylprednisolone. According to the paper, TCR Vbeta CDR3 sequencing was carried out on approximately 140 peripheral blood samples, which came from 40 to 45 ophthalmopathy, 70 to 80 hyperthyroidism and some 17 progressor patients.

Stable Graves' hyperthyroidism was defined as no progression to ophthalmopathy during 18 months of follow-up. Hyperthyroidism patients were newly diagnosed, had a disease duration of under 2 months, and were aged 18 to 65 years. The study excluded patients with uncontrolled infections, other autoimmune diseases, pregnancy or lactation. Clinical symptoms, serum thyroxine and TRAb, thyroid ultrasound, and orbital computed tomography formed the basis for the diagnoses. PBMCs were separated from roughly 10 ml of fresh peripheral blood using Ficoll-Paque density gradient centrifugation. Total RNA was extracted with Trizol reagent, and quality was checked on an Agilent 2100 Bioanalyzer. This clonotype came up a few times. Its target antigen remains unknown. It has no much larger one-base neighbor in the sample; base qualities were not kept. As encoded in the germline V gene, CDR1 is MDHEN while CDR2 is SYDVKM. Here V drops 5 bases and J drops 4 bases, and the junction holds 17 bases not matched to any gene. There are 18 amino acids in the CDR3, from cysteine to phenylalanine inclusive. Left in the record is the CDR3 DNA by itself, 54 bases read in frame from the first base.

Overall study results and their limits: Most expanded thyroid clonotypes (frequency above 0.001) were also found in blood, which suggests that blood repertoires may mirror thyroid immune responses. Ophthalmopathy was separated from stable hyperthyroidism by a 13 V-J signature model, with over 85% sensitivity and just over 81% specificity obtained in cross-validation and 80%/75% obtained in testing. Sample size was not statistically predetermined, and blinding of investigators to group allocation was not performed. In validation, the model predicted progression to ophthalmopathy with approximately 71% sensitivity and less than 80% specificity, a median of about 6.7 months before onset.

The TCR beta CDR3 regions were amplified from the RNA transcripts. The first round of RT-PCR for the TCR CDR3 was performed with the HTBI primer set and the Qiagen OneStep RT-PCR kit. Libraries were constructed in a second round of multiplex PCR, after which size selection and purification were performed. Paired-end sequencing of the libraries was performed with 100 bp reads on an Illumina HiSeq2000. In the paper's pipeline: SOAPnuke was used to process the raw data, with reads discarded if the reads contained adapters or uncalled bases, had a mean Phred below 15, or lacked an exact constant-primer or identifier match. COPE v1.2.5 was used to merge high-quality paired reads, and clonotypes were defined as unique nucleotide sequences. Clonotypes were aligned to IMGT TRBV, TRBD and TRBJ reference segments using MiTCR v1.1. Analysis was restricted to V-J combinations with a frequency above 0.0001, which covered 98% to 99.2% of repertoires. A TCS score was defined as the ratio between F50 (clonal expansion) and ExV (chaos), using BLOSUM62-based TCRdist between CDR3 peptides within each V-J. Welch's t-statistics and random forest reduced fewer than 550 V-J features to 13, which were used in a naive Bayes classifier (R e1071). TCRdb trimmed the raw reads at Q25, called clones with MiXCR and kept productive beta chains. When rows share a CDR3 protein, they turn into one entry using the most common DNA and genes. TCRdb assigned the V and J calls; the authors' analysis was not used. The sample table shows approximately 510,000 distinct CDR3 sequences, and under 25% are seen once. The top ten clones comprise 26% of the sample.

Sequencing was done on a sample of blood. The TCR comes from a man aged 18 to 35 with Graves' hyperthyroidism. The chain joins TRBV28 to TRBJ2-5; the junction holds 9 bases that match TRBD2. The nucleotide sequence reads TGTGCCAGCAGTCGCCTGTGGGTAGCGGGGGCGGGGGGAGAGACCCAGTACTTC. This yields the protein CASSRLWVAGAGGETQYF.